The clone carrying this TCR beta chain was observed a handful of times. Its antigen is unknown. Germline V gene lookup returns CDR1 ENHRY and CDR2 SYGVKD. This CDR3 has 14 amino acids. This sample was included in a study of post-analysis software for immune sequencing data. Study as a whole: The courses of disease that were included comprised relapsing-remitting, secondary progressive and progressive-relapsing multiple sclerosis.

Unique molecular identifiers had been added to the TCR beta cDNA libraries. Input populations of about 0.85 to 11 million T cells gave rise to hundreds of thousands of cDNA molecules. TCRdb ran MiXCR on the PCR reads and lists one entry per CDR3 protein. The repertoire holds approximately 730,000 distinct CDR3 sequences, with around 42% as singletons. Study results and limitations: When patients were compared with controls, 4 or 5 TRBV segments were more frequent, TRBV5-6, TRBV5-1 and TRBV20-1 among them. For normalized Chao1 diversity, multiple sclerosis patients scored significantly lower than controls did. Those samples that were prepared in the same batch co-clustered strongly by F measure.

The sample was blood. The source of this sequence is a girl between 10 and 17 years old with multiple sclerosis. This sequence joins TRBV10-3 and TRBJ2-7; no reliable D call. As DNA, the CDR3 is TGTGCAAACCGAGGCGCAGGAGCTCTGAGCGAGCAGTACTTC. It translates to CANRGAGALSEQYF.